Reported below is one T cell receptor beta chain. This sample is part of a study of T cell changes during pregnancy in multiple sclerosis. Repertoires were generated with immunoSEQ multiplex PCR, while TCRdb's copy carries only in-frame clones and drops some. The data contain fewer than 70,000 clones, approximately 91% of them singletons. The sequencing here drew on peripheral blood, taken in the third trimester of pregnancy. This TCR derives from a female donor with multiple sclerosis, enrolled in a pregnancy study.

This chain's CDR3 is CASSPNTGSTTGELFF. CDR3 sequence (DNA): TGCGCCAGCAGCCCAAATACCGGGTCGACCACCGGGGAGCTGTTTTTT. V usage is TRBV5-1 and J usage is TRBJ2-2; D call uncertain. V shed 4 bases and J shed 4 bases, with 17 bases lying between them. Germline CDR1 and CDR2: SGHRS and YFSETQ. The CDR3 has 16 residues.